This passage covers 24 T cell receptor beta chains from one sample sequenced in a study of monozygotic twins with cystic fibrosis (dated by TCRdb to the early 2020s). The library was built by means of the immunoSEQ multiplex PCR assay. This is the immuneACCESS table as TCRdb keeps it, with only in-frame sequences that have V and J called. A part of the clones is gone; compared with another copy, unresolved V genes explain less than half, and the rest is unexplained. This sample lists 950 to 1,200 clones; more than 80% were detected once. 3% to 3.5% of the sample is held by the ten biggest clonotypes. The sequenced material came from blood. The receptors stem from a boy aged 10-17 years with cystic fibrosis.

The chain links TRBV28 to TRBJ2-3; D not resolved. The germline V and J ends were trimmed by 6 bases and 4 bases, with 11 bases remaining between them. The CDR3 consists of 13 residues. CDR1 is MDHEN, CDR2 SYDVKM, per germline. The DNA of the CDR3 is TGTGCCAGCAGCCCGCCTCCCGCAGATACGCAGTATTTT. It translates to CASSPPPADTQYF.

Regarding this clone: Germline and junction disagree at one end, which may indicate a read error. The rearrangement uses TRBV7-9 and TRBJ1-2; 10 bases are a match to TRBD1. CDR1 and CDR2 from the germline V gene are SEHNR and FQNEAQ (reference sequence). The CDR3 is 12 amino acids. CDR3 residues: CASSSPQGQGYF. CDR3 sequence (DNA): TGTGCCAGCAGCTCTCCCCAGGGACAGGGGTACTTC.

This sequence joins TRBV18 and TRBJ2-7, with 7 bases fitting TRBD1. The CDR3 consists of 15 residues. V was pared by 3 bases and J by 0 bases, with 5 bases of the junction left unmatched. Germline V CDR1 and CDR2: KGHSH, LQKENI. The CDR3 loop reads CASSPPQGNSYEQYF. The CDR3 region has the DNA TGTGCCAGCTCACCCCCACAGGGGAACTCCTACGAGCAGTACTTC.

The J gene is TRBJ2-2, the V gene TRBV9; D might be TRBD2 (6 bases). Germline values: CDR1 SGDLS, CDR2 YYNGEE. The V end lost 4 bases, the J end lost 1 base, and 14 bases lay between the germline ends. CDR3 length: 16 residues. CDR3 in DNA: TGTGCCAGCAGCCCCCTCTGGGGACTGAACACCGGGGAGCTGTTTTTT. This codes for CASSPLWGLNTGELFF.

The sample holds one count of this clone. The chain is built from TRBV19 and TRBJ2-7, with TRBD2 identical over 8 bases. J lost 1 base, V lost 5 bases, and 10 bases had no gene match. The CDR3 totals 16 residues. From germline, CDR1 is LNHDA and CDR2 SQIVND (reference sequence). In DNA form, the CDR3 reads TGTGCCAGTAGTCGACTAATCAGCGGGAGTTCCTACGAGCAGTACTTC. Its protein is CASSRLISGSSYEQYF.

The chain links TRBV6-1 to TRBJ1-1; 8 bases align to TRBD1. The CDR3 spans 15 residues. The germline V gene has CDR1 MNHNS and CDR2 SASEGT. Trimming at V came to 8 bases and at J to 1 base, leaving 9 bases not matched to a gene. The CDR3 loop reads CASAVTGERNTEAFF. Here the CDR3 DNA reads TGTGCCAGCGCCGTGACAGGGGAGCGGAACACTGAAGCTTTCTTT.

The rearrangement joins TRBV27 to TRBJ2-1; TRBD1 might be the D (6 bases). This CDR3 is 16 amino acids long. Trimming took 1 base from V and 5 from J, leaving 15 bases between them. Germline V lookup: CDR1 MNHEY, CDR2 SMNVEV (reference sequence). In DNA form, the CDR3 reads TGTGCCAGCAGTTTATTCCCGGGACAAACGGACAATGAGCAGTTCTTC. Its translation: CASSLFPGQTDNEQFF.

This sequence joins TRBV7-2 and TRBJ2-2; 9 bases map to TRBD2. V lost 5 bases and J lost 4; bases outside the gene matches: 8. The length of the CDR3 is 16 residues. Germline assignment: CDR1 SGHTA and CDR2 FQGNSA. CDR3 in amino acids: CASSPLLAGPTGELFF. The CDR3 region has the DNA TGTGCCAGCAGCCCTCTCCTAGCGGGACCCACCGGGGAGCTGTTTTTT.

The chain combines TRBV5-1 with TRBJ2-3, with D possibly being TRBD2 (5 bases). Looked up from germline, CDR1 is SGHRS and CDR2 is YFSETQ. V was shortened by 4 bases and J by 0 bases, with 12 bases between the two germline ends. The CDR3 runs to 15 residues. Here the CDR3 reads CASSGRATSTDTQYF. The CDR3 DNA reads TGCGCCAGCAGCGGGCGGGCTACCAGCACAGATACGCAGTATTTT. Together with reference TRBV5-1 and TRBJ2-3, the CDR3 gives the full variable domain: KAGVTQTPRYLIKTRGQQVTLSCSPISGHRSVSWYQQTPGQGLQFLFEYFSETQRNKGNFPGRFSGRQFSNSRSEMNVSTLELGDSALYLCASSGRATSTDTQYFGPGTRLTVL.

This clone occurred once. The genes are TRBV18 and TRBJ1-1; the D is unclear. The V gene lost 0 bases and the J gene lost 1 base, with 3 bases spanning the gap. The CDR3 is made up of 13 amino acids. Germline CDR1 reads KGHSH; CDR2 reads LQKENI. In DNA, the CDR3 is TGTGCCAGCTCACCACCTACGAACACTGAAGCTTTCTTT. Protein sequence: CASSPPTNTEAFF.

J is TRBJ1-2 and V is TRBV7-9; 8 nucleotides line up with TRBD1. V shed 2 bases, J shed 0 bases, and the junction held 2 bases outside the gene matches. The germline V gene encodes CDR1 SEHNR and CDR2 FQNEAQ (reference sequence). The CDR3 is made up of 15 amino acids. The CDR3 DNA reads TGTGCCAGCAGCTTACCGACAGGGGCTAACTATGGCTACACCTTC. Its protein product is CASSLPTGANYGYTF.

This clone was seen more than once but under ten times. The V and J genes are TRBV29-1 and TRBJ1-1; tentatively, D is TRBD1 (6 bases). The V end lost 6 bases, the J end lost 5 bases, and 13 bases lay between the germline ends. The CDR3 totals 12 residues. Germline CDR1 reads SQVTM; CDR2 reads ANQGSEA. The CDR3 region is CSVGQPATEAFF. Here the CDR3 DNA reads TGCAGCGTGGGACAACCCGCGACTGAAGCTTTCTTT.

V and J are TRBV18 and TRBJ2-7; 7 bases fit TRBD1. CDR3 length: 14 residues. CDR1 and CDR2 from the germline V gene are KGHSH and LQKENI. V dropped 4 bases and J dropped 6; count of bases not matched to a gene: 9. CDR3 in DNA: TGTGCCAGCTCACTCTGGGACAGTCCCCGCGAGCAGTACTTC. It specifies CASSLWDSPREQYF. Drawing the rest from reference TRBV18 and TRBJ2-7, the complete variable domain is NAGVMQNPRHLVRRRGQEARLRCSPMKGHSHVYWYRQLPEEGLKFMVYLQKENIIDESGMPKERFSAEFPKEGPSILRIQQVVRGDSAAYFCASSLWDSPREQYFGPGTRLTVT.

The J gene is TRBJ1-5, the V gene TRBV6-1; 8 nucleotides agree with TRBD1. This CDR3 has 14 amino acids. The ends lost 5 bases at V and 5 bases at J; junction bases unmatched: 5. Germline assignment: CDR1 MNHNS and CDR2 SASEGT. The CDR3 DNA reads TGTGCCAGCAGTCGACAGGGGAAGGATCAGCCCCAGCATTTT. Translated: CASSRQGKDQPQHF.

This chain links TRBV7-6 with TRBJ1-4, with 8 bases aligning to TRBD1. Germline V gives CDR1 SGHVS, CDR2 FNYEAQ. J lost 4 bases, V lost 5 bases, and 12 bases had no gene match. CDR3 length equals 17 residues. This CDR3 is CASSLDSRGLGNEKLFF. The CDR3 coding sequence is TGTGCCAGCAGCCTCGATTCCAGGGGGCTGGGTAATGAAAAACTGTTTTTT.

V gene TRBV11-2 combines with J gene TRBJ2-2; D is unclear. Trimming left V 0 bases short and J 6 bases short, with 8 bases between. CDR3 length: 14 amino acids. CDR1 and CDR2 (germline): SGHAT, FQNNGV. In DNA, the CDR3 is TGTGCCAGCAGCTTAGATCGAACCGCCGGGGAGCTGTTTTTT. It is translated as CASSLDRTAGELFF.

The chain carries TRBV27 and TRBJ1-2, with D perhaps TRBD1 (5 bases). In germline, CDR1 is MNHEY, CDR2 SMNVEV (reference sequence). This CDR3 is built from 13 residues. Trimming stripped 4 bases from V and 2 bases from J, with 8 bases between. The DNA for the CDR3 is TGTGCCAGCAGTTCAGGGCCCAACTATGGCTACACCTTC. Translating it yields CASSSGPNYGYTF.

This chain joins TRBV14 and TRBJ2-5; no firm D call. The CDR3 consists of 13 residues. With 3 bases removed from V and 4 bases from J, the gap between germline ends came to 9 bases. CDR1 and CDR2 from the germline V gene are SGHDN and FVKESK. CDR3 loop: CASSHGVGETQYF. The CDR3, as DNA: TGTGCCAGCAGCCATGGTGTAGGAGAGACCCAGTACTTC.

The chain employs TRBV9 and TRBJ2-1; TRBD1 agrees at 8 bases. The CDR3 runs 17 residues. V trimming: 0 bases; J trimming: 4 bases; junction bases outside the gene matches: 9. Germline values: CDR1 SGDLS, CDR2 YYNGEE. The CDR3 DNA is TGTGCCAGCAGCGTAGAGGACAGGGACAGGCCTTACAATGAGCAGTTCTTC. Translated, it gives CASSVEDRDRPYNEQFF. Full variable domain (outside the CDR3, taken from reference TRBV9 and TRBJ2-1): DSGVTQTPKHLITATGQRVTLRCSPRSGDLSVYWYQQSLDQGLQFLIQYYNGEERAKGNILERFSAQQFPDLHSELNLSSLELGDSALYFCASSVEDRDRPYNEQFFGPGTRLTVL.

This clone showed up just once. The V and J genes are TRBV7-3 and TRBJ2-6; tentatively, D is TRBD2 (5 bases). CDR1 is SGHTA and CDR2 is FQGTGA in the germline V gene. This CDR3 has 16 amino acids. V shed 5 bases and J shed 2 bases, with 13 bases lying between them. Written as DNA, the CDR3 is TGTGCCAGCAGCCCTTTCCCGGGGACTGGGGCCAACGTCCTGACTTTC. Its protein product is CASSPFPGTGANVLTF.

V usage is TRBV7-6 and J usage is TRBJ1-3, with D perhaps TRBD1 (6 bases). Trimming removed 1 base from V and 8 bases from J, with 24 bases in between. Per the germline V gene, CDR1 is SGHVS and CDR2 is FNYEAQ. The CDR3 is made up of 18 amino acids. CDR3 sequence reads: CASSLGWRGAGARDTIYF. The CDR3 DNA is TGTGCCAGCAGCTTAGGATGGAGGGGGGCAGGGGCAAGGGACACCATATATTTT.

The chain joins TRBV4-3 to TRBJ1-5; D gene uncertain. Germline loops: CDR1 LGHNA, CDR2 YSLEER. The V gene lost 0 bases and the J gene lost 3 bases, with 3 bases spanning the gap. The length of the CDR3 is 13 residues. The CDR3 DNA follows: TGCGCCAGCAGCCAAGATCACAATCAGCCCCAGCATTTT. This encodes CASSQDHNQPQHF.

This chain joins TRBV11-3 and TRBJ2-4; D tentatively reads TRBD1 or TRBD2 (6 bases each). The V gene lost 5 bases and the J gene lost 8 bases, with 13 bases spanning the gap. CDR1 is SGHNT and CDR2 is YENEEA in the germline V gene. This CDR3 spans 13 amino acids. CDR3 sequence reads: CASSPKGGDIQYF. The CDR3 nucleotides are TGTGCCAGCAGCCCGAAGGGGGGCGACATTCAGTACTTC.

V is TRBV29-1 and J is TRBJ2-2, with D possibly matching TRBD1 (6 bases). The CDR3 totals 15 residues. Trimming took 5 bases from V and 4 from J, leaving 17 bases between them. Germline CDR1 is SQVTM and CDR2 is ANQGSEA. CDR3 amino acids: CSVHLTGTLTGELFF. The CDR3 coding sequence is TGCAGCGTTCACCTGACAGGCACGCTCACCGGGGAGCTGTTTTTT.